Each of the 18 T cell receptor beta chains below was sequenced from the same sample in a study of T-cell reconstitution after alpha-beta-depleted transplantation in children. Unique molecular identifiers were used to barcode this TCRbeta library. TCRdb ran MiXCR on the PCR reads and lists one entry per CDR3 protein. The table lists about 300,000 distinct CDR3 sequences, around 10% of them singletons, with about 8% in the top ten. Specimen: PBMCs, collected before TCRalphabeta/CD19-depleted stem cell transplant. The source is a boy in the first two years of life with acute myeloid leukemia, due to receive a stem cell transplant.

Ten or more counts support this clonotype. In DNA form, the CDR3 reads TGTGCCAGCAGCGTAGAGCTCGGGACTATAAACAATGAGCAGTTCTTC. Translation gives CASSVELGTINNEQFF. V and J are TRBV9 and TRBJ2-1; 7 bases map to TRBD2. This CDR3 is built from 16 residues. Germline assignment: CDR1 SGDLS and CDR2 YYNGEE. With V trimmed by 0 bases and J by 5 bases, 8 bases remained unmatched.

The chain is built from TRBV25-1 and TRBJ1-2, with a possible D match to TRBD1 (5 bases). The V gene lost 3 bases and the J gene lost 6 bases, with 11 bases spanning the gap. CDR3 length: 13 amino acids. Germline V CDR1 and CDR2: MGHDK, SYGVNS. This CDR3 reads CASSDLTEDGYTF. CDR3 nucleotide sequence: TGTGCCAGCAGTGACTTGACAGAAGATGGCTACACCTTC.

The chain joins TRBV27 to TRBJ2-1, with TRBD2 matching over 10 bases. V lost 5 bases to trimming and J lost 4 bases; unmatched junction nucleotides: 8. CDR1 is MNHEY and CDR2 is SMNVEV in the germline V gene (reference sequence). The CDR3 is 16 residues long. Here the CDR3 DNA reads TGTGCCAGCAGTCCCCCCACTAGCGGGGTTTACAATGAGCAGTTCTTC. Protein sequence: CASSPPTSGVYNEQFF.

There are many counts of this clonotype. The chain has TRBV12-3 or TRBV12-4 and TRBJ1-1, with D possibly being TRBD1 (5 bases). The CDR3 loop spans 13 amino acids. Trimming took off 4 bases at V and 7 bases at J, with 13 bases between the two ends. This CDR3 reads CASSWQGSREAFF. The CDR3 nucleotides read TGTGCCAGCAGTTGGCAGGGATCCCGTGAAGCTTTCTTT.

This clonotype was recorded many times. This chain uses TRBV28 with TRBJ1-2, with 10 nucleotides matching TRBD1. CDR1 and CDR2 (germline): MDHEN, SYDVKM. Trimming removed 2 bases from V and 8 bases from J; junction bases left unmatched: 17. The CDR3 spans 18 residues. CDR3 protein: CASSLRGGGQGRGRGYTF. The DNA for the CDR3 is TGTGCCAGCAGTTTAAGGGGAGGGGGACAGGGGAGAGGACGGGGCTACACCTTC.

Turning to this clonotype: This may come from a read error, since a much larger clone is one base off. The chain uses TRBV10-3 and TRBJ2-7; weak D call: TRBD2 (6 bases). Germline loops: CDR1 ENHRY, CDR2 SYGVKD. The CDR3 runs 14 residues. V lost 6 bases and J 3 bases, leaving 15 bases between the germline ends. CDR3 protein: CAISKGTSFYEQYF. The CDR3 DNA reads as TGTGCCATCAGCAAGGGGACTTCTTTCTACGAGCAGTACTTC.

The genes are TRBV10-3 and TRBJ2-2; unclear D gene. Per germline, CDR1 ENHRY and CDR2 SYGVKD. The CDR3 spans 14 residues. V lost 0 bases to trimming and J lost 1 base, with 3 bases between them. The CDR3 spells CAISESLNTGELFF. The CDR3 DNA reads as TGTGCCATCAGTGAGTCTTTGAACACCGGGGAGCTGTTTTTT.

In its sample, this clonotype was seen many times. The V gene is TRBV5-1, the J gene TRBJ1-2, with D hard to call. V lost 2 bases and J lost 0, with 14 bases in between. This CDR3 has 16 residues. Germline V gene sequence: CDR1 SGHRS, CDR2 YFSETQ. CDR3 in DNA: TGCGCCAGCAGCTTCCGGGGTCTTCCCTCTAACTATGGCTACACCTTC. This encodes CASSFRGLPSNYGYTF. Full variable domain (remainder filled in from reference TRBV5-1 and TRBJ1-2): KAGVTQTPRYLIKTRGQQVTLSCSPISGHRSVSWYQQTPGQGLQFLFEYFSETQRNKGNFPGRFSGRQFSNSRSEMNVSTLELGDSALYLCASSFRGLPSNYGYTFGSGTRLTVV.

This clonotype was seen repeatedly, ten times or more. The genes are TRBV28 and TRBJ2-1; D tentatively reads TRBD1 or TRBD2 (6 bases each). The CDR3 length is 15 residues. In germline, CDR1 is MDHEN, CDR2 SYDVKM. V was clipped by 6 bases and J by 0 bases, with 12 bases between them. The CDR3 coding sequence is TGTGCCAGCAGCAAGGGGGGTGCCTCCTACAATGAGCAGTTCTTC. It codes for CASSKGGASYNEQFF.

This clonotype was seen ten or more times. DNA of the CDR3: TGCAGCGTCGCTAGGGACCGCACCCTCTACAATGAGCAGTTCTTC. It specifies CSVARDRTLYNEQFF. This sequence joins TRBV29-1 and TRBJ2-1; D could derive from TRBD1 or TRBD2 (5 bases each). Germline-derived CDR1 and CDR2 are SQVTM and ANQGSEA. CDR3 length: 15 residues. The V gene lost 6 bases and the J gene lost 3 bases, with 18 bases spanning the gap.

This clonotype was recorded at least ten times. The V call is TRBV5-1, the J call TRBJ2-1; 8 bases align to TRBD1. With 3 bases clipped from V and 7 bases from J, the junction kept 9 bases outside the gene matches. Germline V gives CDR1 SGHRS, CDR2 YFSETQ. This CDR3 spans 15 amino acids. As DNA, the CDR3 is TGCGCCAGCAGCTCACCTGACAGGGGTGGGAATGAGCAGTTCTTC. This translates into CASSSPDRGGNEQFF.

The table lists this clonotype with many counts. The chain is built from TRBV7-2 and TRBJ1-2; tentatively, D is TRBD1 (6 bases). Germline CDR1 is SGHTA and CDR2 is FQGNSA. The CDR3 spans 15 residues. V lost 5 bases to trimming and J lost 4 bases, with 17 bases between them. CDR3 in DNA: TGTGCCAGCAGCCGTAGAGGGCAGGGGTTCTATGGCTACACCTTC. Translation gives CASSRRGQGFYGYTF.

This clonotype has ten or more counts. CDR3 in amino acids: CASSYSGGNNEQFF. CDR3 bases: TGTGCCAGCAGTTACTCGGGGGGGAACAATGAGCAGTTCTTC. This chain connects TRBV7-2 to TRBJ2-1, with 8 bases that match TRBD2. CDR3 size: 14 residues. CDR1 and CDR2 (germline): SGHTA, FQGNSA. V shed 6 bases and J 5 bases; nucleotides not matched to a gene: 6.

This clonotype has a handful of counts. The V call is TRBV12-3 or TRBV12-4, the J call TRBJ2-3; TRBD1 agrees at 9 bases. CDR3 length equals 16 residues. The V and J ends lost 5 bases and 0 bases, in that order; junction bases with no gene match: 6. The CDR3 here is CASSGLGQGSTDTQYF. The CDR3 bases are TGTGCCAGCAGTGGCCTGGGACAGGGAAGCACAGATACGCAGTATTTT.

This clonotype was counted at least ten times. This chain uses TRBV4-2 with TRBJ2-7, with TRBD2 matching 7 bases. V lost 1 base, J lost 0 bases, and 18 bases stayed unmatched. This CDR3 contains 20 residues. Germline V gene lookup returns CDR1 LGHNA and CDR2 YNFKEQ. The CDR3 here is CASSQGLPGLNHIGSYEQYF. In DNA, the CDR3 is TGTGCCAGCAGCCAAGGATTACCGGGACTAAACCATATTGGCTCCTACGAGCAGTACTTC.

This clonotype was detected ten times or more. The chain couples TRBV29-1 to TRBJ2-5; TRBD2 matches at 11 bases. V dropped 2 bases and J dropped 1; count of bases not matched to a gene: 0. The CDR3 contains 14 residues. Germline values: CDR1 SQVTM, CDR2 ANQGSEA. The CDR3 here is CSVELAGGQETQYF. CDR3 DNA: TGCAGCGTTGAACTAGCGGGAGGCCAAGAGACCCAGTACTTC.

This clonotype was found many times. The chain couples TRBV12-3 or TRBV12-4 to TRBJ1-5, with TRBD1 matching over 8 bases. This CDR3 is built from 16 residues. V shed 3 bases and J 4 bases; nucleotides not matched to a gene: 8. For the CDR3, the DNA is TGTGCCAGCAGTTTTAGGCAGGGGGCGATAAATCAGCCCCAGCATTTT. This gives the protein CASSFRQGAINQPQHF.

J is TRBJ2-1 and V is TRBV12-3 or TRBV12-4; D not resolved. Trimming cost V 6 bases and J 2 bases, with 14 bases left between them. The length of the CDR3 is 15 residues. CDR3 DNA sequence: TGTGCCAGCAGCCCCGCCCCTACGCCCTACAATGAGCAGTTCTTC. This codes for CASSPAPTPYNEQFF.